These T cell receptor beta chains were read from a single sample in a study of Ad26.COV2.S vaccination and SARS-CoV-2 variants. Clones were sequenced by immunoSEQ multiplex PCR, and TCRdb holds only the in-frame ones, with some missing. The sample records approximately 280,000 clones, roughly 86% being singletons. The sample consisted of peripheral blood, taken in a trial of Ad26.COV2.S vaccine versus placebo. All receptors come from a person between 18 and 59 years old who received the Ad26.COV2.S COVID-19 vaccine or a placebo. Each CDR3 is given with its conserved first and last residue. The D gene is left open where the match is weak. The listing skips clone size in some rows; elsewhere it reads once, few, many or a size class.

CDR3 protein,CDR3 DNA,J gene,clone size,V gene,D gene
CASSTILAGAAGELFF,TGTGCCAGCAGCACAATTCTAGCGGGAGCGGCCGGGGAGCTGTTTTTT,TRBJ2-2,-,TRBV9,TRBD2
CASSSGAPHGSPLHF,TGTGCCAGCAGCTCCGGGGCCCCCCACGGTTCACCCCTCCACTTT,TRBJ1-6,few,TRBV7-9,-
CASSLEPGNGYTF,TGTGCCAGCAGCTTAGAACCAGGGAATGGCTACACCTTC,TRBJ1-2,-,TRBV7-9,-
CASSLDGGGYTEAFF,TGCGCCAGCAGCTTGGATGGGGGAGGTTACACTGAAGCTTTCTTT,TRBJ1-1,-,TRBV5-1,-
CASSIRTPTSGRVSYEQYF,TGTGCCAGTAGTATTCGCACCCCAACTAGCGGGAGGGTATCCTACGAGCAGTACTTC,TRBJ2-7,once,TRBV19,TRBD2
CASSQALGDQETQYF,TGTGCCAGCAGCCAAGCGTTGGGGGACCAAGAGACCCAGTACTTC,TRBJ2-5,few,TRBV4-2,-
CASSFLGLAAHNEQFF,TGTGCCAGCAGTTTCCTGGGACTAGCGGCCCACAATGAGCAGTTCTTC,TRBJ2-1,-,TRBV27,TRBD2
CAWSGGVGEQFF,TGTGCCTGGAGTGGGGGGGTTGGCGAGCAGTTCTTC,TRBJ2-1,-,TRBV30,-
CASSQADTQYF,TGTGCCAGCAGCCAGGCGGATACGCAGTATTTT,TRBJ2-3,-,TRBV3-1/TRBV3-2,-
CASQGQLYEQYF,TGTGCCAGCCAGGGACAGCTCTACGAGCAGTACTTC,TRBJ2-7,-,TRBV2,TRBD1
CASSHLDPYNEQFF,TGTGCCAGCAGCCACCTGGACCCCTACAATGAGCAGTTCTTC,TRBJ2-1,-,TRBV3-1/TRBV3-2,-
CASSPQGWDTEAFF,TGTGCCAGCTCACCACAGGGGTGGGACACTGAAGCTTTCTTT,TRBJ1-1,once,TRBV18,-
CAWSVSGELFF,TGTGCCTGGAGTGTATCCGGGGAGCTGTTTTTT,TRBJ2-2,-,TRBV30,-
CASSFQGRLDSPLHF,TGTGCCAGCAGTTTTCAGGGGAGACTTGATTCACCCCTCCACTTT,TRBJ1-6,-,TRBV6-5,-
CASSLVAGSYNEQFF,TGCGCCAGCAGCTTGGTAGCGGGATCCTACAATGAGCAGTTCTTC,TRBJ2-1,-,TRBV5-1,TRBD2
CATSRDLQETQYF,TGTGCCACCAGCAGAGACTTACAAGAGACCCAGTACTTC,TRBJ2-5,-,TRBV15,-
CASSQAAGPYNEQFF,TGCGCCAGCAGCCAAGCAGCGGGACCCTACAATGAGCAGTTCTTC,TRBJ2-1,-,TRBV4-3,TRBD2